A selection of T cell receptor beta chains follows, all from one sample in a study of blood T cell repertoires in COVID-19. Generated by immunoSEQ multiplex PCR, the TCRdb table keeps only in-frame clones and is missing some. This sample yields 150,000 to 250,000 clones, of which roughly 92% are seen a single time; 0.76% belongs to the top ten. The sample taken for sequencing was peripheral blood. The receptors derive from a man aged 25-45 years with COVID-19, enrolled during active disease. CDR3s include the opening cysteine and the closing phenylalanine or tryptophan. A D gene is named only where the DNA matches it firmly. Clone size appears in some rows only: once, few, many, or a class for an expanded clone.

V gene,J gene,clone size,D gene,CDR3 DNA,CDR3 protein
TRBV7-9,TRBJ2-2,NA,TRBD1,TGTGCCAGCAGCTTTCGGACAGGGAGATATACCGGGGAGCTGTTTTTT,CASSFRTGRYTGELFF
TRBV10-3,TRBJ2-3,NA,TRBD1,TGTGCCATCAGTGCCGGACAGGACACAGATACGCAGTATTTT,CAISAGQDTDTQYF
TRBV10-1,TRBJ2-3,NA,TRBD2,TGCGCCAGCAGTGGAGGTGGCGGGGGACTGGATACGCAGTATTTT,CASSGGGGGLDTQYF
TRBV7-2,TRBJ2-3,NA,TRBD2,TGTGCCAGCAGCTTTGTAAGCGGGGGGGCCACAGATACGCAGTATTTT,CASSFVSGGATDTQYF
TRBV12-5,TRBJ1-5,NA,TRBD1,TGTGCTAGTGGTCTCGGACAGGGCAATCAGCCCCAGCATTTT,CASGLGQGNQPQHF
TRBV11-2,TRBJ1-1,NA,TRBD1,TGTGCCAGCAGCCCCTGGACAGGGTTTTCAATGAACACTGAAGCTTTCTTT,CASSPWTGFSMNTEAFF
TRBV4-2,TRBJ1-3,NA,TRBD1,TGTGCCAGCAGCCAGGAACAGGGGATGAGAAACACCATATATTTT,CASSQEQGMRNTIYF
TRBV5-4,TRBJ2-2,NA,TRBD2,TGTGCCAGCAGCAGCGGACTAGCGGGGGGGCCAAACACCGGGGAGCTGTTTTTT,CASSSGLAGGPNTGELFF
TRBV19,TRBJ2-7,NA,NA,TGTGCCAGTAGTTCCAGGGTGGATTTATCCTACGAGCAGTACTTC,CASSSRVDLSYEQYF
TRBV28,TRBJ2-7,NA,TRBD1,TGTGCCAGCAGTACTACCGGGACAGGAGTCCCCTACGAGCAGTACTTC,CASSTTGTGVPYEQYF
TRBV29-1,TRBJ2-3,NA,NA,TGCAGCGTTGGAGGGCAGCACACAGATACGCAGTATTTT,CSVGGQHTDTQYF
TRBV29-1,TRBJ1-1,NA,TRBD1,TGCAGCGTTGGAAATCACATTACAGGGGTGAGAAATGAAGCTTTCTTT,CSVGNHITGVRNEAFF
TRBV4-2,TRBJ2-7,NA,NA,TGTGCCAGCAGCCAAGATTTGGCGGGGTCCTACGAGCAGTACTTC,CASSQDLAGSYEQYF
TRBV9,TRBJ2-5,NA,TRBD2,TGTGCCAGTGGGACTAGCGGGGGGGCAGAGACCCAGTACTTC,CASGTSGGAETQYF
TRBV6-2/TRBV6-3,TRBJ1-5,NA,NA,TGTGCCAGCAGTAACCCGGGAATGAGCAATCAGCCCCAGCATTTT,CASSNPGMSNQPQHF
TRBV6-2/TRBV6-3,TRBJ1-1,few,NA,TGTGCCAGCAGTCACCAGGGGAACACTGAAGCTTTCTTT,CASSHQGNTEAFF
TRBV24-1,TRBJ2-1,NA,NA,TGTGCCACCAGTGATTCGCAGGGACACCCCAATGAGCAGTTCTTC,CATSDSQGHPNEQFF
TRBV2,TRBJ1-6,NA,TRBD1,TGTGCCAGCAGTAGGGACAGGAGCTATAATTCACCCCTCCACTTT,CASSRDRSYNSPLHF
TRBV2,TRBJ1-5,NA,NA,TGTGCCAGCAGTGAGGACACGGGCCAGCCCCAGCATTTT,CASSEDTGQPQHF
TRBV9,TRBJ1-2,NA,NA,TGTGCCAGCAGCGTAGAGGCAGGTCCACGTCGGGGCTATGGCTACACCTTC,CASSVEAGPRRGYGYTF
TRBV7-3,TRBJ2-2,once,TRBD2,TGTGCCAGCAGCTTCTCCGCTAGCGGGGGTACCGGGGAGCTGTTTTTT,CASSFSASGGTGELFF
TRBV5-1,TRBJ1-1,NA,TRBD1,TGCGCCAGCACCCCCTATGCAGGGGGTTTAACTGAAGCTTTCTTT,CASTPYAGGLTEAFF
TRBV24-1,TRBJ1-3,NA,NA,TGTGCCACCAGTGATTTCACTCCCTCTGGAAACACCATATATTTT,CATSDFTPSGNTIYF
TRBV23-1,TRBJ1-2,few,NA,TGCGCCAGCAGTCAATCGAAGTTAGATGGCTACACCTTC,CASSQSKLDGYTF
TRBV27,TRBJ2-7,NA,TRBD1,TGTGCCAGCAGCCGCCCGGGACAGGGGACCTACGAGCAGTACTTC,CASSRPGQGTYEQYF
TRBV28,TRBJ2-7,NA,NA,TGTGCCAGCAGTTTCCCGGGACTGGGGAAGTACGAGCAGTACTTC,CASSFPGLGKYEQYF
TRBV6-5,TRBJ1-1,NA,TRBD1,TGTGCCAGCAGTTATTACCTCGACAGGGGGAGCGCTGAAGCTTTCTTT,CASSYYLDRGSAEAFF
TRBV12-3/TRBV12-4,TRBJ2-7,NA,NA,TGTGCCAGCAGTTCTTCCTACGAGCAGTACTTC,CASSSSYEQYF
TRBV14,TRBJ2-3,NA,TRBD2,TGTGCCAGCAGCCTAACACTAGCGGGGAACACAGATACGCAGTATTTT,CASSLTLAGNTDTQYF
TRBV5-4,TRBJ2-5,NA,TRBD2,TGTGCCAGCAGCTTACTAGCGGGGGGGCAAGAGACCCAGTACTTC,CASSLLAGGQETQYF
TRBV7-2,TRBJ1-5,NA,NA,TGTGCCAGCAGCTTAGGGAGCTGGGGCAATCAGCCCCAGCATTTT,CASSLGSWGNQPQHF
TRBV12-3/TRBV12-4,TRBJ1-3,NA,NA,TGTGCCAGCAGTTTCGGGGCTGGAAACACCATATATTTT,CASSFGAGNTIYF
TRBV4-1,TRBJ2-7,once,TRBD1,TGCGCCAGCAGCCAAGATCTAAGGACAGGAGCTGTATACGAGCAGTACTTC,CASSQDLRTGAVYEQYF
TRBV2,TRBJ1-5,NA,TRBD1,TGTGCCAGCAGTGAACAGGGACAGTATCAGCCCCAGCATTTT,CASSEQGQYQPQHF
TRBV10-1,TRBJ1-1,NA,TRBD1,TGCGCCAGCATGGGACAGGGTCAAACTGAAGCTTTCTTT,CASMGQGQTEAFF
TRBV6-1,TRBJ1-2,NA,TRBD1,TGTGCCAGCAGTGAACCCGCGACAGGGTACTATGGCTACACCTTC,CASSEPATGYYGYTF
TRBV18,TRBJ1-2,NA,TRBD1,TGTGCCAGCTCACCCGACAGGGCTGGCTACACCTTC,CASSPDRAGYTF
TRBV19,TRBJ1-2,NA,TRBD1,TGTGCCAGTAGTATCCCGGGGGCAGGGGGCGCCTATGGCTACACCTTC,CASSIPGAGGAYGYTF
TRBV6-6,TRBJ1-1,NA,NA,TGTGCCAGCAGTTCCCCCCAAGAGGTCTCTGAAGCTTTCTTT,CASSSPQEVSEAFF
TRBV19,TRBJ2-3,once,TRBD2,TGTGCCAGTAGTCGAACCGGGACTAGCGGGGGGCCAGATACGCAGTATTTT,CASSRTGTSGGPDTQYF
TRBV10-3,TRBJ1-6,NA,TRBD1,TGTGCCATCAGTGGGGACAGCAAAAATTCACCCCTCCACTTT,CAISGDSKNSPLHF
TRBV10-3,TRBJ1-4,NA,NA,TGTGCCATCATTCCAGGTCTAAATGAAAAACTGTTTTTT,CAIIPGLNEKLFF
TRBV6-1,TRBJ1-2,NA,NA,TGTGCCAGCAGTGAAAACGGAGAGTATGGCTACACCTTC,CASSENGEYGYTF
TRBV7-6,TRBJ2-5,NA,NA,TGTGCCAGCAGCTTAAGGCTCCGCAGGGCCGGAGAGACCCAGTACTTC,CASSLRLRRAGETQYF
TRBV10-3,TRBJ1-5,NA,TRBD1,TGTGCCATCAGGGGGACAGACAATCAGCCCCAGCATTTT,CAIRGTDNQPQHF
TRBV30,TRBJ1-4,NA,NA,TGTGCCTGGAGTAACCCGACAGCAACTAATGAAAAACTGTTTTTT,CAWSNPTATNEKLFF
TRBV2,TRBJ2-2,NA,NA,TGTGCCAGCAGTGTTAGCGGGAACACCGGGGAGCTGTTTTTT,CASSVSGNTGELFF
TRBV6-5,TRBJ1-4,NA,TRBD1,TGTGCCAGCAGTGACTCGTTAAGGACAGGTGAAAAACTGTTTTTT,CASSDSLRTGEKLFF
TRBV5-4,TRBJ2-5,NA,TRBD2,TGTGCCAGCAGCTTGGGGGGGGGTTCCCAAGAGACCCAGTACTTC,CASSLGGGSQETQYF
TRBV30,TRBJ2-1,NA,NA,TGTGCCTGGAGGATAGGCTCGACAGAGTACGGAGAGCAGTTCTTC,CAWRIGSTEYGEQFF
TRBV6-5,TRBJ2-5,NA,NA,TGTGCCAGCAGTTACCAGGGGTCCCCGGGTGAGACCCAGTACTTC,CASSYQGSPGETQYF
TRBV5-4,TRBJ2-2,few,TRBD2,TGTGCCAGCAGCTTTGGCGGGGGGCGGGGGAAGGAGCTGTTTTTT,CASSFGGGRGKELFF
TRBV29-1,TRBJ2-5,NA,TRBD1,TGCAGCGCGGACAGGGTACTACAAGAGACCCAGTACTTC,CSADRVLQETQYF
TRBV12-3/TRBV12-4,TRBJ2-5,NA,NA,TGTGCCAGCAGTTTCGGCGGGGTTGAGACCCAGTACTTC,CASSFGGVETQYF
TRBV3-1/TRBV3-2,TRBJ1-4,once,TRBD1,TGTGCCAGCAGCGTCCAGGGGGCGGCTAATGAAAAACTGTTTTTT,CASSVQGAANEKLFF
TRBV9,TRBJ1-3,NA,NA,TGTGCCAGCAGCGTAGAGGCAGGGCGAGGAAACACCATATATTTT,CASSVEAGRGNTIYF
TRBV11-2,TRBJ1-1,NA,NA,TGTGCCAGCAGCCGAGGGCGGGGGACTGAAGCTTTCTTT,CASSRGRGTEAFF